This is a list of T cell receptor beta chains from one sample in a study of blood T cell repertoires in COVID-19. Sequenced by immunoSEQ multiplex PCR; TCRdb stores in-frame clones only, minus some. The sample has hundreds of thousands of clones; about 89% are singletons. The sequenced sample was PBMCs or T cells enriched from blood (not recorded which). The source of these receptors is a woman aged 40 to 55 who had recovered from COVID-19. CDR3s include the opening cysteine and the closing phenylalanine or tryptophan. The order of the fields is D gene, clone size, J gene, V gene, CDR3 protein, CDR3 DNA. A D gene is named only where the DNA matches it firmly. Clone size, where shown, is once, few, many, or a class for clones that have expanded.

>TRBD1|-|TRBJ1-3|TRBV7-6
CASSLEPVAGGGNTIYF
TGTGCCAGCAGCTTAGAACCGGTGGCAGGGGGCGGAAACACCATATATTTT
>TRBD2|-|TRBJ2-3|TRBV3-1/TRBV3-2
CASGFSGRQTDTQYF
TGTGCCAGCGGATTTAGCGGGAGGCAAACAGATACGCAGTATTTT
>-|-|TRBJ1-1|TRBV10-1
CASSGQLLSEAFF
TGCGCCAGCAGTGGACAGCTCCTGAGTGAAGCTTTCTTT
>-|few|TRBJ2-5|TRBV30
CAWRGRWGEWTQYF
TGTGCCTGGAGAGGGAGGTGGGGGGAATGGACCCAGTACTTC
>TRBD1|-|TRBJ1-2|TRBV2
CASSGDRANYGYTF
TGTGCCAGCAGTGGGGACAGAGCTAACTATGGCTACACCTTC
>TRBD2|-|TRBJ2-2|TRBV19
CASRTSGRIGELFF
TGTGCCAGTAGAACTAGCGGGAGGATCGGGGAGCTGTTTTTT
>TRBD1|-|TRBJ1-2|TRBV5-1
CASSSGTVFSGGYTF
TGCGCCAGCAGCTCGGGGACAGTCTTTTCGGGTGGCTACACCTTC
>-|-|TRBJ2-7|TRBV3-1/TRBV3-2
CASSYNPVLPYEQYF
TGTGCCAGCAGCTACAACCCCGTCTTACCCTACGAGCAGTACTTC
>-|-|TRBJ1-6|TRBV27
CASRGLGESPLHF
TGTGCCAGCAGGGGGCTAGGGGAATCACCCCTCCACTTT
>-|-|TRBJ1-1|TRBV28
CASSSIGGEDEAFF
TGTGCCAGCAGTTCTATAGGGGGGGAGGATGAAGCTTTCTTT
>-|-|TRBJ2-1|TRBV4-2
CASSQEPGSSSYNEQFF
TGTGCCAGCAGCCAAGAGCCGGGTTCGAGCTCCTACAATGAGCAGTTCTTC
>-|-|TRBJ1-5|TRBV5-6
CASSLGATSNQPQHF
TGTGCCAGCAGCCTAGGGGCAACTAGCAATCAGCCCCAGCATTTT
>TRBD2|once|TRBJ2-7|TRBV2
CASRKGLAGAREQYF
TGTGCCAGCAGAAAAGGACTAGCGGGAGCTCGCGAGCAGTACTTC
>TRBD2|-|TRBJ2-5|TRBV7-2
CASSLGASGEVETQYF
TGTGCCAGCAGCCTGGGTGCTAGCGGAGAGGTAGAGACCCAGTACTTC
>-|-|TRBJ1-2|TRBV28
CASSRNSGGGYTF
TGTGCCAGCAGCCGAAACTCGGGGGGCGGCTACACCTTC
>-|-|TRBJ2-5|TRBV16
CASSQVQIRETQYF
TGTGCCAGCAGCCAAGTTCAGATCCGAGAGACCCAGTACTTC
>-|-|TRBJ1-3|TRBV3-1/TRBV3-2
CASSQGLSGGAGGNTIYF
TGTGCCAGCAGCCAAGGACTAAGTGGAGGGGCTGGTGGAAACACCATATATTTT
>-|-|TRBJ2-5|TRBV12-3/TRBV12-4
CASTRTEETQYF
TGTGCCAGCACTCGGACAGAAGAGACCCAGTACTTC
>-|once|TRBJ1-2|TRBV21-1
CASSLGGIGGYTF
TGTGCCAGCAGCCTAGGGGGCATCGGGGGCTACACCTTC
>-|-|TRBJ1-1|TRBV7-8
CASSFGRGGMNTEAFF
TGTGCCAGCAGCTTCGGCCGGGGTGGAATGAACACTGAAGCTTTCTTT
>-|-|TRBJ1-2|TRBV30
CAWRKTNSPTLYGYTF
TGTGCCTGGAGAAAGACCAACAGTCCAACCCTCTATGGCTACACCTTC
>TRBD2|-|TRBJ2-1|TRBV7-3
CASSLRSGYNEQFF
TGTGCCAGCAGCTTACGTAGCGGGTACAATGAGCAGTTCTTC
>-|-|TRBJ1-5|TRBV4-2
CASSQAVTVSNQPQHF
TGTGCCAGCAGCCAAGCGGTGACAGTATCGAATCAGCCCCAGCATTTT
>-|-|TRBJ1-2|TRBV5-4
CASSFTGSDGYTF
TGTGCCAGCAGCTTTACAGGGTCGGATGGCTACACCTTC
>-|-|TRBJ2-7|TRBV30
CAWSVGASPNKQYF
TGTGCCTGGAGCGTAGGGGCTTCTCCCAATAAGCAGTACTTC
>TRBD1|-|TRBJ1-1|TRBV2
CASKTFRGRTNTEAFF
TGTGCCAGCAAGACCTTCAGGGGGCGCACGAACACTGAAGCTTTCTTT
>-|-|TRBJ1-6|TRBV7-9
CASSSPEDSPLHF
TGTGCCAGCAGCTCCCCAGAGGATTCACCCCTCCACTTT
>TRBD2|-|TRBJ2-3|TRBV9
CASSLALAGADTQYF
TGTGCCAGCAGCTTAGCATTAGCGGGAGCAGATACGCAGTATTTT
>-|-|TRBJ2-4|TRBV28
CASSARGQLELQYF
TGTGCCAGCAGTGCACGAGGACAGTTGGAGCTTCAGTACTTC
>TRBD1|-|TRBJ1-6|TRBV27
CASTRGQGRSPLHF
TGTGCCAGCACCCGGGGACAGGGAAGGTCACCCCTCCACTTT
>TRBD2|-|TRBJ2-1|TRBV24-1
CATSVPAGGSGNNEQFF
TGTGCCACCAGTGTCCCCGCGGGCGGGAGTGGGAACAATGAGCAGTTCTTC
>-|-|TRBJ2-7|TRBV30
CAWSVPESGLGAYEQYF
TGTGCCTGGAGTGTACCCGAAAGCGGGTTGGGAGCCTACGAGCAGTACTTC
>TRBD1|-|TRBJ2-1|TRBV6-5
CASKGQGTYNEQFF
TGTGCCAGCAAAGGACAGGGAACCTACAATGAGCAGTTCTTC
>TRBD1|-|TRBJ2-5|TRBV19
CASSIGTGFQETQYF
TGTGCCAGTAGTATTGGGACAGGGTTCCAAGAGACCCAGTACTTC
>-|-|TRBJ1-5|TRBV28
CASTRGGNQPQHF
TGTGCCAGCACCCGGGGTGGGAATCAGCCCCAGCATTTT
>-|few|TRBJ2-5|TRBV13
CASSQKETQYF
TGTGCCAGCAGCCAAAAAGAGACCCAGTACTTC
>TRBD1|-|TRBJ2-2|TRBV7-3
CASSQPGQGYTGELFF
TGTGCCAGCAGCCAACCGGGACAGGGCTACACCGGGGAGCTGTTTTTT